A single sample gave rise to the 25 T cell receptor beta chains below, sequenced in a study of CXCR3-negative and CXCR3-positive naive CD8 T cells. Libraries of TRB cDNA were made by 5' RACE and carried UMIs. TCRdb re-called the 5' RACE reads and shows each CDR3 protein once, DNA omitted. The specimen's table records just under 65,000 distinct CDR3 sequences. The study's findings and limits: Greater hydrophobicity was found in TRB CDR3s of CXCR3-positive naive cells than of CXCR3-negative naive cells.

No antigen has been identified for these receptors. Sequencing was done on a sample of naive CXCR3+ CD8+ T cells from blood. Subset indicated: CD45RO-CCR7+CD27+CD95- naive CD8+ T cells expressing CXCR3 (TNR3+). Receptors originate from a human donor in good health. Some clones in this sample may be carry-over from other donors' samples.

The chain is built from TRBV6-6 and TRBJ2-3; without DNA, the TCRdb call of TRBD2 cannot be checked. The germline CDR1 and CDR2 sequences are MNHNY and SVGAGI (reference sequence). The CDR3 runs 20 residues. The CDR3 protein is CASSYSPAELAEKLTDTQYF.

The J gene is TRBJ1-1, the V gene TRBV7-9; the D gene TCRdb calls, TRBD1, cannot be checked with no DNA. This CDR3 is 15 amino acids long. Germline V CDR1 and CDR2: SEHNR, FQNEAQ (reference sequence). CDR3 in amino acids: CASSLARQGNTEAFF.

The chain couples TRBV6-2 or TRBV6-3 to TRBJ2-3. Germline V gives CDR1 MNHEY, CDR2 SVGEGT. The CDR3 is 15 residues long. CDR3 region: CASSYSAGSTDAQYF.

The rearrangement links TRBV6-4 to TRBJ2-5; TCRdb's assignment of TRBD2 cannot be checked, as there is no DNA. The CDR3 consists of 15 residues. Germline values: CDR1 MRHNA, CDR2 SNTAGT. CDR3 region: CASSGVAGQRKTQYF.

The J gene is TRBJ1-1, the V gene TRBV5-1; the D call of TRBD1 rests on TCRdb alone, since no DNA is present to check it. The CDR3 has 14 residues. The germline gives CDR1 SGHRS, CDR2 YFSETQ. The CDR3 reads CASSTNRGNTEAFF.

CDR3 residues: CSVGGAGQETQYF. This chain joins TRBV29-1 and TRBJ2-5; TCRdb indicates TRBD1, and absent DNA this call remains unverified. This CDR3 contains 13 residues. CDR1 is SQVTM and CDR2 is ANQGSEA in the germline V gene.

The chain employs TRBV20-1 and TRBJ2-1. The CDR3 loop spans 16 amino acids. Per germline, CDR1 DFQATT and CDR2 SNEGSKA (reference sequence). CDR3 in amino acids: CSARDLSGPSYNEQFF.

The chain combines TRBV4-3 with TRBJ2-7; TCRdb indicates TRBD1, and absent DNA this call remains unverified. CDR3 length: 16 amino acids. Germline CDR1 reads LGHNA; CDR2 reads YSLEER. The CDR3 sequence: CASSQDRTGGSYEQYF.

The chain has TRBV7-9 and TRBJ2-3; TCRdb's assignment of TRBD2 cannot be checked, as there is no DNA. Germline V gene sequence: CDR1 SEHNR, CDR2 FQNEAQ (reference sequence). The CDR3 consists of 16 residues. CDR3 loop: CASSPTDLARPDTQYF.

J is TRBJ2-3 and V is TRBV5-1; there is no DNA to check the TCRdb D call of TRBD2. The CDR3 is 16 amino acids. Germline V lookup: CDR1 SGHRS, CDR2 YFSETQ. CDR3: CASSLGLAGTTDTQYF.

The rearrangement links TRBV15 to TRBJ2-7; the TRBD1 assignment by TCRdb is unverifiable without DNA. CDR1 LNHNV and CDR2 YYDKDF come from the germline V gene (reference sequence). This CDR3 spans 14 amino acids. The CDR3 protein is CATSRGGASYEQYF.

The chain carries TRBV18 and TRBJ2-5. Germline CDR1 and CDR2: KGHSH and LQKENI. The CDR3 is 16 residues long. The CDR3 here is CASSSDSAEKWETQYF.

The J gene is TRBJ1-3, the V gene TRBV29-1. The V gene's germline CDR1 is SQVTM and CDR2 ANQGSEA. This CDR3 contains 15 residues. CDR3 loop: CSATEPTSLGNTIYF.

The CDR3 loop reads CASSSEQGRYEQYF. V gene TRBV7-9 combines with J gene TRBJ2-7; TCRdb names TRBD1, which stays unverified in the absence of DNA. This CDR3 contains 14 residues. CDR1 and CDR2 from the germline V gene are SEHNR and FQNEAQ (reference sequence).

The chain employs TRBV20-1 and TRBJ1-1; the TCRdb D gene call, TRBD1, has no DNA to confirm it. Germline V gene data show CDR1 as DFQATT and CDR2 as SNEGSKA (reference sequence). This CDR3 spans 16 amino acids. This CDR3 is CSSYSPGQELNTEAFF.

The gene calls are TRBV7-6 and TRBJ1-1; there is no DNA to check the TCRdb D call of TRBD1. Germline-derived CDR1 and CDR2 are SGHVS and FNYEAQ. The CDR3 length is 14 residues. This CDR3 reads CASTSGGGYTEAFF. Based on the CDR3 plus reference TRBV7-6 and TRBJ1-1, the full variable domain is GAGVSQSPRYKVTKRGQDVALRCDPISGHVSLYWYRQALGQGPEFLTYFNYEAQQDKSGLPNDRFSAERPEGSISTLTIQRTEQRDSAMYRCASTSGGGYTEAFFGQGTRLTVV.

The gene calls are TRBV7-9 and TRBJ2-2; TCRdb outputs TRBD1, but without DNA this stays unchecked. The germline gives CDR1 SEHNR, CDR2 FQNEAQ (reference sequence). The CDR3 is 16 amino acids. The CDR3 is CASPPPGQGTTGELFF.

This sequence joins TRBV20-1 and TRBJ2-7; TCRdb calls TRBD2, which cannot be checked without DNA. CDR3 size: 13 residues. CDR1 DFQATT and CDR2 SNEGSKA come from the germline V gene (reference sequence). The CDR3: CSVSGRGPYEQYF.

The rearrangement uses TRBV11-2 and TRBJ2-7; TCRdb proposes TRBD2, but this gene call is untestable without DNA. The length of the CDR3 is 13 residues. Germline assignment: CDR1 SGHAT and CDR2 FQNNGV. CDR3 region: CASSLVREREQYF.

This chain joins TRBV28 and TRBJ2-5; TCRdb's D call, TRBD1, is unchecked because there is no DNA. This CDR3 has 14 amino acids. Germline CDR1 MDHEN, CDR2 SYDVKM. The chain's CDR3 is CASSFRLGGETQYF.

The genes are TRBV5-6 and TRBJ2-5. CDR3 size: 15 residues. The germline gives CDR1 SGHDT, CDR2 YYEEEE. CDR3 residues: CASSFNPEYQETQYF.

According to its frequency, this clonotype is large. The CDR3: CSVEGGTEAFF. The rearrangement uses TRBV29-1 and TRBJ1-1. In germline, CDR1 is SQVTM, CDR2 ANQGSEA. This CDR3 spans 11 amino acids.

The rearrangement links TRBV29-1 to TRBJ2-7; the D call from TCRdb, TRBD1, cannot be confirmed without DNA. CDR1 SQVTM and CDR2 ANQGSEA come from the germline V gene. This CDR3 is 13 amino acids long. The CDR3 loop reads CSAAIDRAYEQYF.

J is TRBJ2-7 and V is TRBV3-1; TCRdb proposes TRBD1, but this gene call is untestable without DNA. The CDR3 covers 17 residues. Germline loops: CDR1 LGHDT, CDR2 YNNKEL (reference sequence). This CDR3 is CASSSSGWGQGRLEQYF.

The V call is TRBV15, the J call TRBJ1-5; TCRdb's assignment of TRBD1 cannot be checked, as there is no DNA. This CDR3 is built from 15 residues. CDR1 and CDR2 (germline): LNHNV, YYDKDF (reference sequence). This CDR3 is CATSFPGGGNQPQHF. The full variable domain, with the rest looked up from reference TRBV15 and TRBJ1-5, is DAMVIQNPRYQVTQFGKPVTLSCSQTLNHNVMYWYQQKSSQAPKLLFHYYDKDFNNEADTPDNFQSRRPNTSFCFLDIRSPGLGDTAMYLCATSFPGGGNQPQHFGDGTRLSIL.